This T cell receptor beta chain was profiled in a study of blood T cell repertoires in COVID-19. Turning to the study itself: The study drew acute and convalescent COVID-19 samples from the United States, Italy and Spain.

The study assigned cohorts using participant-reported clinical history. Recovered status in Cohort 3 required two negative PCRs, clearance, or symptom resolution. Trimming stripped 4 bases from V and 6 bases from J, with 12 bases between. This CDR3 is built from 13 residues. Germline V lookup: CDR1 SGHNT, CDR2 YYREEE (reference sequence). In the authors' methods: Cell counts per sample came from amplifying reference gene primers. Libraries were prepared by immunoSEQ multiplex PCR; TCRdb keeps only in-frame clonotypes and omits some of them. For V, J and clone size, that table is used; D and trimming come from the DNA. The sample has 200,000 or so clones; around 92% are singletons.

This receptor was taken from a woman between 18 and 30 years old who had recovered from COVID-19. The rearrangement uses TRBV5-4 and TRBJ2-3; a weak D match, TRBD1 (5 bases). Sequenced sample: PBMCs or T cells enriched from blood (not recorded which). CDR3 DNA: TGTGCCAGCAGCCTGTCTGGGGCTGATACGCAGTATTTT. Translating it yields CASSLSGADTQYF.